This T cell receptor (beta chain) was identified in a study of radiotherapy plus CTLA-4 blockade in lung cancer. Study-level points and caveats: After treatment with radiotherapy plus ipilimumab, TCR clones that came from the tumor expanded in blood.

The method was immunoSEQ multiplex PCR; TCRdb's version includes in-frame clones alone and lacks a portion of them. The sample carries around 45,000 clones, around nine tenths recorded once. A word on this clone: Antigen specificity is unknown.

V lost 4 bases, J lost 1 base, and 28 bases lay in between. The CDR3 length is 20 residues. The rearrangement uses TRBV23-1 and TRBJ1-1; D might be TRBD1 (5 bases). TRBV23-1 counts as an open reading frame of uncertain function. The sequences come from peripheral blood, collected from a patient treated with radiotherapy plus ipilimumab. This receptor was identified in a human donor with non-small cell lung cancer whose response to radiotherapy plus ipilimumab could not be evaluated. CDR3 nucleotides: TGCGCCAGCAGTCCAGTCCCCTCCCCCCTCCGCAGGGCCCCGAACACTGAAGCTTTCTTT. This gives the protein CASSPVPSPLRRAPNTEAFF.